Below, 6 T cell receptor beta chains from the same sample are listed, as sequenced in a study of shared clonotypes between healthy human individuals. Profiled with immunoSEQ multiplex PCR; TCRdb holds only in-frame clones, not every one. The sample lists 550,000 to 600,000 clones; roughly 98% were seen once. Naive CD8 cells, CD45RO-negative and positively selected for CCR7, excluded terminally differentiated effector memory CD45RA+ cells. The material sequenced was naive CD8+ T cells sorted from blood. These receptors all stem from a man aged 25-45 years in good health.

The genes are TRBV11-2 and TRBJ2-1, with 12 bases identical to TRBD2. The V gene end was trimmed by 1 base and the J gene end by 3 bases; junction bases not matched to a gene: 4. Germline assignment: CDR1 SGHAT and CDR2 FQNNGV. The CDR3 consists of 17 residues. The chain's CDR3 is CASSLGGLAGIYNEQFF. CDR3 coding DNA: TGTGCCAGCAGCTTAGGCGGACTAGCGGGAATCTACAATGAGCAGTTCTTC.

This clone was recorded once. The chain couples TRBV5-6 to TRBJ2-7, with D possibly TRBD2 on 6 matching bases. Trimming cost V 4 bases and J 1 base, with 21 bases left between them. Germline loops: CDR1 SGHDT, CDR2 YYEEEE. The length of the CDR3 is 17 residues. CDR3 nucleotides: TGTGCCAGCAGCATGGCCGGGACTTGGATGTCATCCTACGAGCAGTACTTC. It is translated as CASSMAGTWMSSYEQYF.

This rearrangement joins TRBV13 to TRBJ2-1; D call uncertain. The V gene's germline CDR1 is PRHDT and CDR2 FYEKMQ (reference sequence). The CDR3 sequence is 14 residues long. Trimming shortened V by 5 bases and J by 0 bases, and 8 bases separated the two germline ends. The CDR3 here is CASSHLASYNEQFF. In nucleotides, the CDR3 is TGTGCCAGCAGCCATCTGGCCTCCTACAATGAGCAGTTCTTC.

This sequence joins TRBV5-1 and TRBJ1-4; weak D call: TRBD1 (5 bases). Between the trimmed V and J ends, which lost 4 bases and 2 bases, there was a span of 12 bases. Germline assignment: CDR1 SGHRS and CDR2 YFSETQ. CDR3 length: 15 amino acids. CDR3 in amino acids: CASSAQGGTNEKLFF. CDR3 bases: TGCGCCAGCAGCGCGCAGGGAGGGACTAATGAAAAACTGTTTTTT. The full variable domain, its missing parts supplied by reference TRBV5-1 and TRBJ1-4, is KAGVTQTPRYLIKTRGQQVTLSCSPISGHRSVSWYQQTPGQGLQFLFEYFSETQRNKGNFPGRFSGRQFSNSRSEMNVSTLELGDSALYLCASSAQGGTNEKLFFGSGTQLSVL.

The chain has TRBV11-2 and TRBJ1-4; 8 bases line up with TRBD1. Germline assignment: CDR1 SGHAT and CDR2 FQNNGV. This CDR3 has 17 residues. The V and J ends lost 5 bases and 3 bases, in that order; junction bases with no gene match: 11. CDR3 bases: TGTGCCAGCAGCCACCATTCTCAGGGGGCGGCTAATGAAAAACTGTTTTTT. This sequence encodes CASSHHSQGAANEKLFF.

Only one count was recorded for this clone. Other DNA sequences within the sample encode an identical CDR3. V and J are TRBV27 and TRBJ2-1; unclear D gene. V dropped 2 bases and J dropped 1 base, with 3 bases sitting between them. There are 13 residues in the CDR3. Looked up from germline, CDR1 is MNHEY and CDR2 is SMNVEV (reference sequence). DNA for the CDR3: TGTGCCAGCAGTTTAAGGTCCTACAATGAGCAGTTCTTC. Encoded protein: CASSLRSYNEQFF.